This entry concerns a single TCR beta chain. In a library made to pick up alpha chains, this beta chain is a stray read with a size that means little. TCRdb processed the 5' RACE reads anew with MiXCR; each CDR3 protein has one entry. The sample contains about 2,900 distinct CDR3 sequences, around 50% of which appear only once. This specimen belongs to a study of spatial heterogeneity in lung cancer. Study in general: Combinations of a unique TCR and a UMI were tallied in raw reads, and on average each appeared more than ten times.

Trimming pared 5 bases from V and 6 bases from J, leaving 13 bases between. Germline V gene lookup returns CDR1 SQVTM and CDR2 ANQGSEA. The CDR3 length is 12 residues. Time point denoted: blood at routine non-recurrence follow-up after resection. The TCR sequence derives from a male donor with early-stage non-small cell lung cancer. The rearrangement links TRBV29-1 to TRBJ1-1, with a weak D call TRBD1 (5 bases). The source material was PBMCs, sampled at follow-up. CDR3 in amino acids: CSVRQMGAEAFF. The CDR3 DNA reads as TGCAGCGTTCGTCAGATGGGGGCTGAAGCTTTCTTT.